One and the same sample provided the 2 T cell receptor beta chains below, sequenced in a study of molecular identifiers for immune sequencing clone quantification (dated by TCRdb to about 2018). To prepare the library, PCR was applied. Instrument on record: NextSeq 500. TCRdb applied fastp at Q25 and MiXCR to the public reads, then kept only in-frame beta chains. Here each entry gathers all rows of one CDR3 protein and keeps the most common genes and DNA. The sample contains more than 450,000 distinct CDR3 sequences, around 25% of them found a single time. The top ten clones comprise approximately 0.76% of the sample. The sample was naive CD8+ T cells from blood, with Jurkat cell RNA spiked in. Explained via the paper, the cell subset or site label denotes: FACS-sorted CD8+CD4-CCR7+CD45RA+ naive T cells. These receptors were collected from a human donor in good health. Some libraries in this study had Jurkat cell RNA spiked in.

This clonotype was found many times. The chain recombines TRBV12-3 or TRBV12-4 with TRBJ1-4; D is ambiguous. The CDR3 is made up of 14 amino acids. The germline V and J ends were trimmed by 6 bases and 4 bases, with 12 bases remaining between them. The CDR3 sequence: CASRGLSGNEKLFF. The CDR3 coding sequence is TGTGCCAGCAGAGGACTCTCGGGTAATGAAAAACTGTTTTTT.

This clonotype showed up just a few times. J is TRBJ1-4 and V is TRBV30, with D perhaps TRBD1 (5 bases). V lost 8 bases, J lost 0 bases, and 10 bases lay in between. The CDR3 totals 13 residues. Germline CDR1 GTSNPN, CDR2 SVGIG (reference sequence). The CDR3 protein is CAGARATNEKLFF. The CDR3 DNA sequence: TGTGCCGGCGCCAGGGCAACTAATGAAAAACTGTTTTTT.